This record covers a single TCR beta chain. Antigen unknown. This record comes from a study of CD8 T cells in Susac syndrome. With 7 bases clipped from V and 12 bases from J, the junction kept 11 bases outside the gene matches. This CDR3 contains 13 residues. The germline V gene encodes CDR1 SNHLY and CDR2 FYNNEI. Sequencing of TCR beta covered CD8+ and CD4+ T cells obtained from blood. The multiple sclerosis controls consisted of treatment-naive patients with relapsing-remitting disease, either stable or active. An amount of RNA that ranged from roughly 0.45 to 1 ug was reverse transcribed with random hexamers. Multiplex PCR with immunoSEQ amplified the TCR beta CDR3 across 54 Vbeta and 13 Jbeta. Using its own MiXCR run on the immunoSEQ multiplex PCR reads, TCRdb lists one record per CDR3 protein. The sample holds about 430,000 distinct CDR3 sequences, roughly 85% seen once. Study-level results: The TCR sequencing and HLA analysis in the study involved a relatively small number of individuals, as the study acknowledged.

This receptor was obtained from a human donor with multiple sclerosis. Sequenced material: CD8+ T cells from PBMCs. This chain links TRBV2 with TRBJ2-3; TRBD2 matches at 9 bases. This CDR3 is CASTPSSGRFQYF. The CDR3 DNA sequence: TGTGCCAGCACACCCAGTAGCGGGAGATTTCAGTATTTT.